This record covers a single T cell receptor (beta chain). The CDR3 is made up of 15 amino acids. CDR1 is MNHEY and CDR2 is SVGAGI in the germline V gene. Between the trimmed V and J ends, which lost 2 bases and 8 bases, there was a span of 13 bases. This sample's time point: 2015-2016 season, pre-vaccination. Profiled with immunoSEQ multiplex PCR; TCRdb holds only in-frame clones, not every one. The profile shows about 9,200 clones, approximately 84% of them singletons. The data belong to a study of follicular helper T cells after annual influenza vaccination. The specimen was CXCR5+ CD38- circulating T follicular helper cells from blood, collected on the day of influenza vaccination. Subset specified: circulating Tfh, non-naive CD4+CXCR5+PD-1+ (ICOS+CD38+ or ICOS-CD38-). The V gene is TRBV6-5, the J gene TRBJ1-6; no definite D call. The clonotype was recovered from an adult who received the influenza vaccine. The CDR3 spells CASSYEDGTDSPLHF. For the CDR3, the DNA is TGTGCCAGCAGTTACGAAGACGGAACAGATTCACCCCTCCACTTT.